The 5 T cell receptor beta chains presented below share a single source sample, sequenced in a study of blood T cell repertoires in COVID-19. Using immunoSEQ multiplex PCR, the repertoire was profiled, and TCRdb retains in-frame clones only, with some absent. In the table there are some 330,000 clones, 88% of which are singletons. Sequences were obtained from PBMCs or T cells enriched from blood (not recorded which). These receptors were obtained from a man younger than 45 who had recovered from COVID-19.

In DNA, the CDR3 is TGTGCCAGCAGTGAAGGTGGCAGGGGTCCTGAAGCTTTCTTT. Protein: CASSEGGRGPEAFF. The chain joins TRBV25-1 to TRBJ1-1; D is possibly TRBD1 (6 bases). The germline V gene has CDR1 MGHDK and CDR2 SYGVNS. This CDR3 is 14 amino acids long. The V end lost 2 bases, the J end lost 6 bases, and 13 bases lay between the germline ends.

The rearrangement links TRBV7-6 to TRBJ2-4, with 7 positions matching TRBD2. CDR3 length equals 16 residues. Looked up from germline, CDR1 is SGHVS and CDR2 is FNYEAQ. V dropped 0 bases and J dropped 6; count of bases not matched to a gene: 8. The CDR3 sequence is CASSLALGREGNIQYF. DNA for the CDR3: TGTGCCAGCAGCTTAGCGCTTGGTAGGGAGGGAAACATTCAGTACTTC.

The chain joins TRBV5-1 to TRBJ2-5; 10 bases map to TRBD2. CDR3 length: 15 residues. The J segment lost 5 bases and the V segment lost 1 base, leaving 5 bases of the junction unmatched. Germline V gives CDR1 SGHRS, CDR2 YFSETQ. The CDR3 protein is CASSLTSGAWETQYF. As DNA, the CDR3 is TGCGCCAGCAGCTTGACTAGCGGGGCGTGGGAGACCCAGTACTTC. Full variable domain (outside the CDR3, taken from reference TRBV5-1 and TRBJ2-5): KAGVTQTPRYLIKTRGQQVTLSCSPISGHRSVSWYQQTPGQGLQFLFEYFSETQRNKGNFPGRFSGRQFSNSRSEMNVSTLELGDSALYLCASSLTSGAWETQYFGPGTRLLVL.

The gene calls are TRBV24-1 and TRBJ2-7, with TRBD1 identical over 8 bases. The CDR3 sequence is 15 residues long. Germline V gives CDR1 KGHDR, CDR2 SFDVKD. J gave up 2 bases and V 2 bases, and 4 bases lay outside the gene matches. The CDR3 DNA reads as TGTGCCACCAGTGATTCCCGGACAGGGACCTACGAGCAGTACTTC. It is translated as CATSDSRTGTYEQYF.

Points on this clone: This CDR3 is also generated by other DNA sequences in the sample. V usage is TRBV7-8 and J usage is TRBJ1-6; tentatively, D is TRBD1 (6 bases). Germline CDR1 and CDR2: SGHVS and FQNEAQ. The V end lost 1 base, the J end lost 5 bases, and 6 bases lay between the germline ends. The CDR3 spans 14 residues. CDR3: CASSLGQDNSPLHF. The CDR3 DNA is TGTGCCAGCAGCTTAGGACAGGATAATTCACCCCTCCACTTT.